The entry below gives a single T cell receptor beta chain sequence along with its context. Its target is not known. Treatment: oral pan-JAK inhibitor, 5-10 mg twice daily. This sample stems from a study of CD8+ T cells in alopecia areata. The wider study: Tofacitinib administration to treated patients was oral, at 5 to 10 mg twice daily. General study results and limits: In blood and scalp, many expanded lesional clones persisted during tofacitinib.

After isolation, RNA underwent reverse transcription to generate cDNA as the sequencing template. Assay used: immunoSEQ multiplex PCR; TCRdb lists only in-frame clones, some missing. The sample holds about 140,000 clones, about 86% seen once. The sequence was collected from a human donor with alopecia areata. Sequencing was performed on CD8+ T cells sorted from blood, taken at week 4, from a patient treated with tofacitinib.

The CDR3 reads CASSEAEGGYGYTF. The CDR3 DNA follows: TGTGCCAGCAGTGAAGCTGAGGGGGGCTATGGCTACACCTTC. The chain combines TRBV6-1 with TRBJ1-2; maybe TRBD1 (6 bases). V lost 0 bases, J lost 4 bases, and 9 bases lay in between. Germline lookup yields CDR1 MNHNS and CDR2 SASEGT. This CDR3 region has 14 residues.